This T cell receptor (beta chain) was captured by sequencing in a study of identical twins. This CDR3 is built from 15 residues. CDR1 and CDR2 from the germline V gene are SGHRS and YFSETQ. Trimming removed 0 bases from V and 8 bases from J, with 17 bases in between. One entry per CDR3 protein, called by TCRdb with MiXCR from the 5' RACE reads. The top ten hold 8.5% to 10% of the sample, which has around 340,000 distinct CDR3 sequences, 7% to 9.5% seen once. Healthy Caucasians alone served as donors. This clonotype has just a few counts. This TCR was recovered from a woman in her forties or fifties in good health. Material for sequencing was naive T cells sorted from blood. V and J are TRBV5-1 and TRBJ1-2, with D maybe TRBD1 (6 bases). CDR3 sequence: CASSLVLGTPDGYTF. CDR3 coding DNA: TGCGCCAGCAGCTTGGTCCTCGGGACACCGGACGGCTACACCTTC.